The rows below give T cell receptor beta chains drawn from one sample of a study of T cell repertoires in cytomegalovirus infection. Each CDR3 protein is one row after TCRdb ran MiXCR on the reads. The sample includes approximately 140,000 distinct CDR3 sequences, about 6% of them seen just once. The specimen sequenced was PBMCs. The receptors stem from a human donor in good health (CMV status not recorded). Some clones in this sample may be carry-over from other donors' samples. Both conserved end residues are part of each CDR3. The D gene is left open where the match is weak. Size values are once, few and many counts, or a class for expanded clones, and some rows have none.

D,V,size,J,CDR3,DNA
NA,TRBV28,many,TRBJ1-2,CASIDPGSNYGYTF,TGTGCCAGCATCGATCCAGGGAGTAACTATGGCTACACCTTC
NA,TRBV28,many,TRBJ2-5,CASSFVREEETQYF,TGTGCCAGCAGTTTTGTCAGAGAAGAAGAGACCCAGTACTTC
NA,TRBV7-6,many,TRBJ1-1,CASSSESEDTEAFF,TGTGCCAGCAGCTCAGAGTCGGAAGACACTGAAGCTTTCTTT
TRBD1,TRBV19,many,TRBJ2-1,CASSIKGQGRENEQFF,TGTGCCAGTAGTATAAAGGGACAGGGGAGGGAAAATGAGCAGTTCTTC
NA,TRBV7-6,many,TRBJ2-1,CARARGSDEQFF,TGTGCCAGGGCGCGGGGTTCAGATGAGCAGTTCTTC
NA,TRBV24-1,few,TRBJ2-3,CATSEGQLTQYF,TGTGCCACCAGCGAAGGACAGCTTACGCAGTATTTT
NA,TRBV7-9,many,TRBJ1-2,CASSLGAGNYGYTF,TGTGCCAGCAGCTTAGGGGCTGGAAATTATGGCTACACCTTC
NA,TRBV28,few,TRBJ2-3,CASAEFRGASTDTQYF,TGTGCCAGCGCCGAGTTCCGGGGGGCTAGCACAGATACGCAGTATTTT
TRBD1,TRBV7-2,many,TRBJ1-2,CASSSQTGGVYGYTF,TGTGCCAGCAGCTCCCAGACAGGGGGCGTCTATGGCTACACCTTC
NA,TRBV3-1,many,TRBJ2-7,CASSQDVPGGGRGYEQYF,TGTGCCAGCAGCCAAGATGTCCCAGGGGGCGGGCGGGGGTACGAGCAGTACTTC
TRBD2,TRBV19,few,TRBJ2-2,CASRKGAGANTGELFF,TGTGCCAGTAGGAAGGGCGCGGGGGCGAACACCGGGGAGCTGTTTTTT
NA,TRBV7-8,many,TRBJ2-5,CASSLGDREETQYF,TGTGCCAGCAGCTTAGGTGACCGGGAAGAGACCCAGTACTTC
NA,TRBV2,many,TRBJ2-1,CASVRGNEQFF,TGTGCCAGCGTCCGGGGGAATGAGCAGTTCTTC
NA,TRBV7-2,many,TRBJ2-4,CASSLAGYDIQYF,TGTGCCAGCAGCTTAGCAGGGTATGACATTCAGTACTTC
TRBD2,TRBV3-1,many,TRBJ2-1,CASSQDLGQGGANEQFF,TGTGCCAGCAGCCAAGACCTCGGGCAGGGAGGGGCCAATGAGCAGTTCTTC
TRBD1,TRBV10-2,many,TRBJ2-7,CASSRDRTYEQYF,TGCGCCAGCAGTAGGGACAGGACCTACGAGCAGTACTTC
NA,TRBV20-1,few,TRBJ2-7,CSASRDVSRGEQYF,TGCAGTGCTAGTAGGGACGTCTCACGAGGCGAGCAGTACTTC
TRBD2,TRBV6-2/TRBV6-3,NA,TRBJ2-5,CASRPSGGRQETQYF,TGTGCCAGCAGGCCTAGCGGGGGCCGACAAGAGACCCAGTACTTC
NA,TRBV29-1,few,TRBJ2-2,CSVRSNTGELFF,TGCAGCGTTCGCTCGAACACCGGGGAGCTGTTTTTT
NA,TRBV7-6,many,TRBJ1-1,CASSPGLGTEAFF,TGTGCCAGCAGCCCAGGGTTAGGAACTGAAGCTTTCTTT
NA,TRBV7-2,many,TRBJ2-3,CASSLEYNTDTQYF,TGTGCCAGCAGCTTAGAGTACAACACAGATACGCAGTATTTT
TRBD2,TRBV12-3/TRBV12-4,many,TRBJ2-1,CASSKAPGGEQFF,TGTGCCAGCAGTAAGGCGCCGGGGGGAGAGCAGTTCTTC
NA,TRBV2,few,TRBJ2-7,CASCYGTPSYEQYF,TGTGCCAGCTGTTACGGGACCCCTAGCTACGAGCAGTACTTC
NA,TRBV29-1,few,TRBJ1-2,CSVPDGGLYGYTF,TGCAGCGTTCCCGATGGGGGGCTCTATGGCTACACCTTC
NA,TRBV12-3/TRBV12-4,many,TRBJ1-2,CASRQQGPALGGYGYTF,TGTGCCAGCAGACAACAGGGACCCGCCCTTGGCGGCTATGGCTACACCTTC
TRBD2,TRBV7-2,many,TRBJ2-1,CASSSPSGGAFNEQFF,TGTGCCAGCAGCTCCCCTAGCGGGGGGGCCTTCAATGAGCAGTTCTTC
TRBD1,TRBV7-9,NA,TRBJ2-4,CASSTGTGARIQNIQYF,TGTGCCAGCAGCACCGGCACAGGGGCCCGCATCCAAAACATTCAGTACTTC
TRBD1,TRBV29-1,NA,TRBJ1-1,CSVEDLPGGYEWNTEAFF,TGCAGCGTTGAAGATCTGCCAGGGGGCTATGAGTGGAACACTGAAGCTTTCTTT
NA,TRBV7-2,many,TRBJ2-3,CASSLVWSRGVPDTQYF,TGTGCCAGCAGCTTAGTGTGGTCCAGAGGAGTCCCAGATACGCAGTATTTT
NA,TRBV7-2,many,TRBJ1-1,CASSHTEAFF,TGTGCCAGCAGTCACACTGAAGCTTTCTTT
NA,TRBV7-4,NA,TRBJ2-1,CASSPLGGGHDEQFF,TGTGCCAGCAGCCCCTTAGGGGGAGGACACGATGAGCAGTTCTTC
TRBD1,TRBV4-2,many,TRBJ2-5,CASSQVGQGEWGETQYF,TGTGCCAGCAGCCAGGTCGGACAGGGGGAATGGGGAGAGACCCAGTACTTC
TRBD1,TRBV6-1,many,TRBJ1-5,CASRAGGGQPQHF,TGTGCCAGCAGGGCAGGGGGCGGTCAGCCCCAGCATTTT
TRBD1,TRBV28,many,TRBJ1-5,CASSEGTGGLGFRAQPQHF,TGTGCCAGCAGTGAAGGGACAGGGGGCCTGGGTTTTCGTGCGCAGCCCCAGCATTTT
NA,TRBV29-1,many,TRBJ2-6,CSVGMTVRSGANVLTF,TGCAGCGTTGGGATGACAGTGCGGTCTGGGGCCAACGTCCTGACTTTC
TRBD1,TRBV7-9,many,TRBJ1-2,CASSLPGTGAVNYGYTF,TGTGCCAGCAGCTTACCCGGGACAGGGGCCGTAAACTATGGCTACACCTTC
NA,TRBV7-3,many,TRBJ2-3,CASSLLGLSTDTQYF,TGTGCCAGCAGCTTACTCGGGCTAAGCACAGATACGCAGTATTTT
NA,TRBV28,NA,TRBJ2-5,CASSSIGRDNQETQYF,TGTGCCAGCAGTTCCATCGGCCGGGACAACCAAGAGACCCAGTACTTC
NA,TRBV7-2,many,TRBJ2-5,CASSVPIEDGRETQYF,TGTGCCAGCAGCGTACCCATCGAGGACGGGCGGGAGACCCAGTACTTC
TRBD1,TRBV7-2,many,TRBJ1-2,CASSSGTVDYGYTF,TGTGCCAGCAGCTCAGGGACAGTAGACTATGGCTACACCTTC
TRBD2,TRBV5-1,many,TRBJ2-1,CASSLGSGGPRDEQFF,TGCGCCAGCAGCTTGGGCAGCGGGGGCCCTAGGGATGAGCAGTTCTTC
TRBD1,TRBV28,many,TRBJ2-7,CASRGTGDYEQYF,TGTGCCAGCAGAGGGACAGGGGACTACGAGCAGTACTTC